This entry concerns a single T cell receptor beta chain. Its target is not known. This sample is drawn from a study of radiotherapy plus CTLA-4 blockade in lung cancer. Study information: Objective responses arose in 15% to 20% of patients, and 25% to 35% experienced disease control. Overall study findings and caveats: Best predicting response, reportedly, were early blood T cell clone dynamics, with interferon-beta. Blood TCR clones of tumor origin expanded after radiotherapy plus ipilimumab.

The repertoire was sequenced with immunoSEQ multiplex PCR; TCRdb's copy has only in-frame clones and lacks some. The data hold some 38,000 clones, with 60% to 75% observed a single time. Enrolled patients, whose metastatic non-small-cell lung cancer was chemo-refractory, received focal radiation plus CTLA-4 blockade with ipilimumab. The sample consisted of peripheral blood, taken from a patient treated with radiotherapy plus ipilimumab. The origin of this receptor is a human donor with non-small cell lung cancer who had stable disease on radiotherapy plus ipilimumab.

CDR3 sequence reads: CASSYDRVETQYF. DNA of the CDR3: TGTGCCAGCTCATACGACAGGGTAGAGACCCAGTACTTC. V is TRBV18 and J is TRBJ2-5; 7 bases match TRBD1. The CDR3 length is 13 residues. With V trimmed by 5 bases and J by 4 bases, 4 bases remained unmatched. CDR1 KGHSH and CDR2 LQKENI come from the germline V gene.